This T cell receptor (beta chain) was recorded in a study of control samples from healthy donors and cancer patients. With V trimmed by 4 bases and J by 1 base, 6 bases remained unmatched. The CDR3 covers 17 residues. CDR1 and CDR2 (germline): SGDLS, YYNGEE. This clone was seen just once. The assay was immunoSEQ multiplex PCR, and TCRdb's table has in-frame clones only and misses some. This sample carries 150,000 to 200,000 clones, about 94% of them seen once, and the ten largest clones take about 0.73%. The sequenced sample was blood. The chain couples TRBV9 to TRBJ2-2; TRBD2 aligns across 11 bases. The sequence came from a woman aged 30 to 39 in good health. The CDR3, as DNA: TGTGCCAGCAGCCCCCTAGCGGGAGGCGTGAACACCGGGGAGCTGTTTTTT. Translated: CASSPLAGGVNTGELFF.